This T cell receptor beta chain was retrieved from a study of cytomegalovirus exposure and HLA in healthy donors. The V end was cut by 2 bases, the J end by 1 base, with 8 bases between. CDR1 and CDR2 (germline): MNHEY, SVGAGI. The CDR3 has 14 amino acids. Generated by immunoSEQ multiplex PCR, the TCRdb table keeps only in-frame clones and is missing some. Of approximately 99,000 clones listed, approximately 94% were seen once; the top ten hold roughly 0.66%. The rearrangement joins TRBV6-5 to TRBJ1-1; D remains unclear. Sequenced material: PBMCs. This TCR derives from a woman aged 18-29 years in good health and CMV-seronegative. CDR3 DNA sequence: TGTGCCAGCAGTTACGGCCGGAGGAACACTGAAGCTTTCTTT. It translates to CASSYGRRNTEAFF.